The 8 T cell receptor beta chains below all came from one sample that was sequenced in a study of cytomegalovirus exposure and HLA in healthy donors. The PCR used 60 Vbeta and 13 Jbeta primers. The repertoire was sequenced with immunoSEQ multiplex PCR; TCRdb's copy has only in-frame clones and lacks some. The table lists 150,000 to 200,000 clones, roughly 70% of them singletons, with 3% to 4% in the top ten. Source material: PBMCs. The origin of the receptors is a male donor in good health and CMV-seronegative.

This clone was observed once. Relative to the germline gene, one junction end is altered; a read error may explain this. This CDR3 is also generated by other DNA sequences in the sample. The chain has TRBV9 and TRBJ2-7, with a possible D match to TRBD1 (6 bases). Germline lookup yields CDR1 SGDLS and CDR2 YYNGEE. The CDR3 is made up of 15 amino acids. For the CDR3, the DNA is TGTGCCAGTAGCGTAGGTGACAGGCCGGTCTACGAGCAGTACTTC. As protein: CASSVGDRPVYEQYF.

The chain combines TRBV7-9 with TRBJ1-1, with D possibly being TRBD1 (5 bases). Per germline, CDR1 SEHNR and CDR2 FQNEAQ (reference sequence). Trimming stripped 5 bases from V and 11 bases from J, with 12 bases between. This CDR3 comprises 11 residues. The CDR3 protein is CASSAFSGAFF. The CDR3 DNA reads as TGTGCCAGCAGCGCGTTTTCAGGGGCTTTCTTT.

Regarding this clone: The junction departs from germline at one end; a sequencing error may be responsible. The chain employs TRBV7-9 and TRBJ2-1; tentative D call: TRBD2 (6 bases). The germline V gene encodes CDR1 SEHNR and CDR2 FQNEAQ (reference sequence). The CDR3 covers 15 residues. The CDR3 region has the DNA TGTTCCAGCAGCTTAGTGCGGGGCTCCTACAATGAGCAGTTCTTC. It codes for CSSSLVRGSYNEQFF. Full variable domain (rest looked up from reference TRBV7-9 and TRBJ2-1): DTGVSQNPRHKITKRGQNVTFRCDPISEHNRLYWYRQTLGQGPEFLTYFQNEAQLEKSRLLSDRFSAERPKGSFSTLEIQRTEQGDSAMYLCSSSLVRGSYNEQFFGPGTRLTVL.

The chain has TRBV6-5 and TRBJ1-1; unclear D gene. V lost 7 bases and J 5 bases, leaving 14 bases between the germline ends. The CDR3 extends over 13 amino acids. CDR1 and CDR2 from the germline V gene are MNHEY and SVGAGI. The CDR3, as DNA: TGTGCCAGCAATCGAGCTTTGAGGACTGAAGCTTTCTTT. Translating gives CASNRALRTEAFF.

The chain couples TRBV5-1 to TRBJ1-4; 7 bases agree with TRBD1. Per the germline V gene, CDR1 is SGHRS and CDR2 is YFSETQ. CDR3 length: 14 amino acids. Trimming removed 5 bases from V and 2 bases from J; junction bases left unmatched: 3. The CDR3 is CASSPQGTNEKLFF. The CDR3 DNA reads as TGCGCCAGCAGTCCACAGGGGACTAATGAAAAACTGTTTTTT. The whole variable domain, remainder taken from reference TRBV5-1 and TRBJ1-4, is KAGVTQTPRYLIKTRGQQVTLSCSPISGHRSVSWYQQTPGQGLQFLFEYFSETQRNKGNFPGRFSGRQFSNSRSEMNVSTLELGDSALYLCASSPQGTNEKLFFGSGTQLSVL.

The chain employs TRBV23-1 and TRBJ1-2; D possibly corresponds to TRBD1 (5 bases). TRBV23-1 is placed among ORFs of uncertain function. CDR3 length: 15 amino acids. V lost 7 bases to trimming and J lost 8 bases, with 23 bases between them. CDR3 sequence (DNA): TGCGCCAGCACCCCAAAGGAGGGCCGATGGGGCGGCTACACCTTC. It is translated as CASTPKEGRWGGYTF.

The sample holds one count of this clone. V gene TRBV12-5 combines with J gene TRBJ2-2, with 10 bases identical to TRBD2. The J segment lost 6 bases and the V segment lost 2 bases, leaving 9 bases of the junction unmatched. Germline V lookup: CDR1 LGHNT, CDR2 FRNRAP. There are 17 residues in the CDR3. CDR3 region: CASGLSSTSGTSGELFF. In nucleotides, the CDR3 is TGTGCTAGTGGTTTGTCCTCAACTAGCGGGACCTCCGGGGAGCTGTTTTTT.

This clone was seen a handful of times. The chain is built from TRBV18 and TRBJ1-1; maybe TRBD1 (6 bases). The CDR3 is made up of 15 amino acids. Germline lookup yields CDR1 KGHSH and CDR2 LQKENI. The V end lost 4 bases, the J end lost 0 bases, and 12 bases lay between the germline ends. The CDR3 sequence is CASSLQGRLNTEAFF. CDR3 bases: TGTGCCAGCTCACTACAGGGCAGACTGAACACTGAAGCTTTCTTT.